This T cell receptor (beta chain) was recorded in a study of technical replicates of blood from several donors. Sequenced by immunoSEQ multiplex PCR; TCRdb stores in-frame clones only, minus some. The sample yields about 83,000 clones, approximately 94% seen once. CDR1 is SGHRS and CDR2 is YFSETQ in the germline V gene. Trimming at V came to 4 bases and at J to 5 bases, leaving 5 bases not matched to a gene. The CDR3 runs to 14 residues. Sequencing input: T cells isolated from PBMCs. This chain joins TRBV5-1 and TRBJ1-4; 7 nucleotides match TRBD1. This TCR derives from a human donor in good health. The CDR3 sequence is CASSAGQPNEKLFF. CDR3 bases: TGCGCCAGCAGCGCGGGACAGCCCAATGAAAAACTGTTTTTT.